These T cell receptor beta chains were read from a single sample in a study of CD8+CD57+ T cells in acquired aplastic anemia. TCRdb itself ran the reads through MiXCR, one entry per CDR3 protein. This table holds about 200,000 distinct CDR3 sequences, around three fifths found once. Sequencing was done on a sample of sorted CD4+, CD8+, or CD8+CD57+ T cells (not recorded which) from PBMCs. The receptors derive from a human donor with aplastic anemia. Both conserved end residues are part of each CDR3. D genes are given only for firm matches. Some rows mark clone size as missing; the rest say once, few, many or name a class of expanded clone.

TRBV6-1,TRBJ2-7,TRBD2,-,CASSYGREDSYEQYF,TGTGCCAGCAGTTACGGGCGGGAGGACTCCTACGAGCAGTACTTC
TRBV19,TRBJ1-1,TRBD1,few,CASSPGQGSNTEAFF,TGTGCCAGTAGTCCGGGACAGGGATCGAACACTGAAGCTTTCTTT
TRBV12-3/TRBV12-4,TRBJ1-6,TRBD1,-,CASGHRGRNSPLHF,TGTGCCAGCGGACACAGGGGGCGTAATTCACCCCTCCACTTT
TRBV20-1,TRBJ1-5,-,-,CSQVAWTGQPQHF,TGCAGTCAGGTGGCATGGACGGGACAGCCCCAGCATTTT
TRBV19,TRBJ1-2,TRBD1,-,CASSTGTGYGYTF,TGTGCCAGTAGTACCGGGACAGGCTATGGCTACACCTTC
TRBV12-3/TRBV12-4,TRBJ2-6,TRBD1,-,CASSYMGQLSGANVLTF,TGTGCCAGCAGTTACATGGGACAGCTCTCTGGGGCCAACGTCCTGACTTTC
TRBV29-1,TRBJ2-7,-,-,CSVLRDIGYEQYF,TGCAGCGTCCTCCGAGACATCGGCTACGAGCAGTACTTC
TRBV20-1,TRBJ2-3,-,-,CSAWDRSTDTQYF,TGCAGTGCCTGGGACCGCAGCACAGATACGCAGTATTTT
TRBV7-3,TRBJ1-2,-,once,CASSLEVPDYTF,TGTGCCAGCAGCTTAGAGGTTCCCGACTACACCTTC
TRBV15,TRBJ1-2,-,-,CATSRSRVRHGYTF,TGTGCCACCAGCCGGAGCAGGGTACGACATGGCTACACCTTC
TRBV20-1,TRBJ2-7,-,-,CSASPRESYYEQYF,TGCAGTGCTAGCCCCAGGGAGTCGTACTACGAGCAGTACTTC
TRBV5-6,TRBJ1-2,-,once,CASSLEGAANYGYTF,TGTGCCAGCAGCTTGGAAGGGGCCGCGAACTATGGCTACACCTTC
TRBV12-3/TRBV12-4,TRBJ2-1,-,-,CASRTTGPRGNEQFF,TGTGCCAGCAGAACAACAGGCCCGCGGGGCAATGAGCAGTTCTTC
TRBV5-1,TRBJ2-7,TRBD1,many,CASIGQGDYEQYF,TGCGCCAGCATCGGACAGGGCGATTACGAGCAGTACTTC
TRBV24-1,TRBJ2-1,-,-,CATSLSGAGEQFF,TGTGCCACCAGCTTGTCGGGGGCGGGAGAGCAGTTCTTC
TRBV28,TRBJ1-6,-,-,CASSPRLNSPLHF,TGTGCCAGCAGTCCGAGACTAAATTCACCCCTCCACTTT
TRBV2,TRBJ2-3,-,-,CASRDGITDTQYF,TGTGCCAGCAGGGACGGTATCACAGATACGCAGTATTTT
TRBV20-1,TRBJ1-5,-,-,CSARLHNQPQHF,TGCAGTGCTAGGTTACACAATCAGCCCCAGCATTTT
TRBV10-1,TRBJ2-7,-,-,CASSESYRTTGEQYF,TGCGCCAGCAGTGAGTCGTACAGGACTACAGGGGAGCAGTACTTC
TRBV7-9,TRBJ2-1,-,few,CASSLPERMNNEQFF,TGTGCCAGCAGTCTCCCAGAGAGGATGAACAATGAGCAGTTCTTC
TRBV29-1,TRBJ2-7,-,few,CSVAGTTYEQYF,TGCAGCGTTGCCGGGACAACCTACGAGCAGTACTTC
TRBV15,TRBJ2-1,-,-,CATSSLRADGWNEQFF,TGTGCCACCAGCAGTTTGCGAGCTGATGGTTGGAATGAGCAGTTCTTC
TRBV7-2,TRBJ1-1,-,-,CASSTDIMNTEAFF,TGTGCCAGCAGTACGGACATAATGAACACTGAAGCTTTCTTT
TRBV7-8,TRBJ1-1,-,-,CASSSDYRILNTEAFF,TGTGCCAGCAGCTCGGACTACAGGATATTGAACACTGAAGCTTTCTTT
TRBV5-6,TRBJ2-3,-,-,CATSRVGEDTQYF,TGTGCCACCTCAAGGGTGGGAGAGGATACGCAGTATTTT
TRBV19,TRBJ1-3,-,few,CASNRESGNTIYF,TGTGCCAGTAATCGGGAATCTGGAAACACCATATATTTT
TRBV15,TRBJ1-1,-,-,CATSRDCHEAFF,TGTGCCACCAGCAGAGATTGTCATGAAGCTTTCTTT
TRBV25-1,TRBJ1-1,-,-,CASSFNRNTEAFF,TGTGCCAGCAGCTTTAACAGGAACACTGAAGCTTTCTTT
TRBV19,TRBJ2-1,TRBD2,-,CASSISGGTYNEQFF,TGTGCCAGTAGTATATCGGGAGGTACTTACAATGAGCAGTTCTTC
TRBV5-1,TRBJ1-2,-,-,CASSSGRDYSYTF,TGCGCCAGCAGCTCCGGACGGGACTATAGCTACACCTTC
TRBV5-6,TRBJ2-2,TRBD2,once,CASSLQEREGTGELFF,TGTGCCAGCAGCTTACAAGAAAGGGAGGGTACCGGGGAGCTGTTTTTT
TRBV7-4,TRBJ2-5,-,-,CASSLAAANYQETQYF,TGTGCCAGCAGCTTAGCTGCAGCCAACTACCAAGAGACCCAGTACTTC
TRBV7-2,TRBJ2-7,TRBD2,-,CASSLAASGATEQYF,TGTGCCAGCAGCTTAGCGGCTAGCGGGGCTACCGAGCAGTACTTC
TRBV5-8,TRBJ2-7,-,-,CASSLGVQQYF,TGTGCCAGCAGCCTGGGGGTTCAGCAGTACTTC
TRBV20-1,TRBJ2-3,TRBD2,-,CSAVLAGGADTQYF,TGCAGTGCCGTCCTAGCGGGGGGTGCAGATACGCAGTATTTT
TRBV25-1,TRBJ2-1,-,-,CASSSSSAISYNEQFF,TGTGCCAGCAGCTCCTCTAGCGCCATTTCATACAATGAGCAGTTCTTC
TRBV9,TRBJ2-2,TRBD2,-,CASSVGIAGAAGELFF,TGTGCCAGCAGCGTAGGAATAGCGGGAGCGGCCGGGGAGCTGTTTTTT
TRBV20-1,TRBJ2-7,TRBD2,-,CSATHRGGISYEQYF,TGCAGTGCCACCCACCGGGGGGGGATATCCTACGAGCAGTACTTC
TRBV10-1,TRBJ2-3,-,-,CASSELGDSADTQYF,TGCGCCAGCAGTGAGTTGGGGGACTCCGCAGATACGCAGTATTTT
TRBV20-1,TRBJ2-3,TRBD2,-,CSALPSSGGNTDTQYF,TGCAGTGCCTTACCCTCTAGCGGGGGAAACACAGATACGCAGTATTTT
TRBV7-3,TRBJ1-6,-,-,CASSLSWADCYNSPLHF,TGTGCCAGCAGTTTATCGTGGGCCGACTGCTATAATTCACCCCTCCACTTT
TRBV2,TRBJ2-1,TRBD2,-,CASSSRPGLAGPIGYNEQFF,TGTGCCAGCTCCTCCCGTCCGGGGCTAGCGGGACCTATCGGGTACAATGAGCAGTTCTTC
TRBV19,TRBJ2-1,-,-,CASSKESSYNEQFF,TGTGCCAGTAGTAAGGAGAGCTCCTACAATGAGCAGTTCTTC
TRBV3-1,TRBJ2-1,-,few,CASSHPGFITADEQFF,TGTGCCAGCAGCCATCCAGGGTTTATCACAGCCGATGAGCAGTTCTTC
TRBV20-1,TRBJ1-1,-,-,CSASPGATNTEAFF,TGCAGTGCTAGCCCAGGGGCGACGAACACTGAAGCTTTCTTT
TRBV7-6,TRBJ2-7,-,-,CASSPLPGANEQYF,TGTGCCAGCAGCCCCCTGCCGGGGGCCAACGAGCAGTACTTC
TRBV2,TRBJ1-6,-,-,CASRLRDGGFSPLHF,TGTGCCAGCAGACTCCGGGACGGGGGTTTTTCACCCCTCCACTTT
TRBV18,TRBJ2-5,TRBD1,-,CASSLSQGMRETQYF,TGTGCCAGCTCACTTTCACAGGGGATGAGAGAGACCCAGTACTTC
TRBV10-2,TRBJ2-7,-,few,CASTRQPPYEQYF,TGCGCCAGCACCAGACAGCCTCCCTACGAGCAGTACTTC
TRBV10-3,TRBJ2-2,TRBD2,-,CAISESIAGAGGELFF,TGTGCCATCAGTGAGTCGATTGCGGGAGCCGGCGGGGAGCTGTTTTTT
TRBV10-3,TRBJ2-1,-,-,CAISESRSQLNEQFF,TGTGCCATCAGTGAGTCACGGTCGCAGCTAAATGAGCAGTTCTTC
TRBV25-1,TRBJ2-7,-,-,CASSDSLLRSYEQYF,TGTGCCAGCAGTGACTCCCTGCTTAGGAGCTACGAGCAGTACTTC
TRBV2,TRBJ2-3,-,-,CASSELAASTDTQYF,TGTGCCAGCAGTGAGTTGGCGGCGAGCACAGATACGCAGTATTTT
TRBV19,TRBJ2-7,-,-,CASSIRGGASYEQYF,TGTGCCAGTAGTATCCGTGGGGGGGCGTCCTACGAGCAGTACTTC
TRBV7-9,TRBJ2-5,TRBD2,once,CASSLARGIKETQYF,TGTGCCAGCAGCTTAGCGCGGGGGATCAAAGAGACCCAGTACTTC